The 5 T cell receptor beta chains below come from one sample, sequenced in a study of shared T cell receptors in the human thymus. Measured with immunoSEQ multiplex PCR; TCRdb has only the in-frame clones, and not every one. The sample gives 700,000 or so clones, 70% to 90% of which show up once; over 0.008% is in the top ten. The data were also submitted as part of a second study, on human thymus T cells.

Sequencing was done on a sample of thymocytes. The source of these receptors is a girl under three years old with a congenital heart defect.

The table lists this clone with a few counts. The chain links TRBV18 to TRBJ1-2; a possible D gene is TRBD1 (6 bases). Germline values: CDR1 KGHSH, CDR2 LQKENI. Trimming stripped 0 bases from V and 5 bases from J, with 16 bases between. This CDR3 comprises 16 residues. CDR3 amino acids: CASSPPRDTVGYGYTF. The DNA of the CDR3 is TGTGCCAGCTCACCACCTAGGGACACCGTAGGGTATGGCTACACCTTC.

The chain combines TRBV6-5 with TRBJ1-5, with 10 positions matching TRBD1. The germline V gene encodes CDR1 MNHEY and CDR2 SVGAGI. Losses at the gene ends were 0 bases for V and 8 bases for J; bases not matched to a gene: 4. This CDR3 is built from 15 residues. The CDR3 DNA reads as TGTGCCAGCAGTTACTCCCGGACAGGGGGAAAGCCCCAGCATTTT. It codes for CASSYSRTGGKPQHF.

The chain has TRBV4-1 and TRBJ1-2; maybe TRBD1 (6 bases). Between the trimmed V and J ends, which lost 7 bases and 1 base, there was a span of 16 bases. CDR3 size: 15 residues. The germline V gene has CDR1 MGHRA and CDR2 YSYEKL. The CDR3 sequence: CASTPGHLFNYGYTF. As DNA, the CDR3 is TGCGCCAGCACCCCGGGACACCTGTTTAACTATGGCTACACCTTC.

This clone was observed a handful of times. The V gene is TRBV10-2, the J gene TRBJ1-1; 9 bases map to TRBD1. From germline, CDR1 is WSHSY and CDR2 SAAADI. J lost 4 bases, V lost 0 bases, and 3 bases had no gene match. The CDR3 is 15 residues long. The CDR3 sequence is CASSESRDRVTEAFF. CDR3 in DNA: TGCGCCAGCAGTGAGTCGAGGGACAGGGTCACTGAAGCTTTCTTT.

The chain carries TRBV30 and TRBJ1-1; a weak D match, TRBD1 (5 bases). V lost 4 bases and J 2 bases, leaving 20 bases between the germline ends. Germline loops: CDR1 GTSNPN, CDR2 SVGIG (reference sequence). CDR3 length: 16 residues. The CDR3 is CAWMWDAWDFNTEAFF. CDR3 nucleotide sequence: TGTGCCTGGATGTGGGACGCGTGGGACTTCAACACTGAAGCTTTCTTT.